What follows are 12 T cell receptor beta chains derived from one specimen sequenced in a study of immune characterization of retroperitoneal liposarcoma. TCRdb reanalysed the PCR reads using MiXCR and keeps one entry per CDR3 protein. The sample has 8,200 or so distinct CDR3 sequences, about two fifths seen once; the top ten hold more than 12%. Input material: tumor tissue. All receptors come from a male donor with retroperitoneal liposarcoma.

The gene calls are TRBV27 and TRBJ2-5, with 7 bases that match TRBD1. The J call may not be correct, given that the DNA end is closer to TRBJ2-7. The CDR3 has 14 amino acids. The germline V gene has CDR1 MNHEY and CDR2 SMNVEV (reference sequence). CDR3 nucleotide sequence: TGTGCCAGCAGGTCCGGGGACAGCCTGGGCGAGCAGTACTTC. It is translated as CASRSGDSLGEQYF.

V is TRBV7-8 and J is TRBJ2-3; perhaps TRBD2 as D (7 bases). Germline V gene sequence: CDR1 SGHVS, CDR2 FQNEAQ. CDR3 size: 15 residues. Trimming left V 2 bases short and J 4 bases short, with 13 bases between. In nucleotides, the CDR3 is TGTGCCAGCAGCTTACAGGGGCGGGGGTCAGATACGCAGTATTTT. Amino acid sequence: CASSLQGRGSDTQYF.

The chain employs TRBV27 and TRBJ2-3; D uncertain. Germline V gene data show CDR1 as MNHEY and CDR2 as SMNVEV (reference sequence). V lost 3 bases, J lost 0 bases, and 7 bases lay in between. The CDR3 has 14 amino acids. CDR3 bases: TGTGCCAGCAGTTTTGTCGGGAGCACAGATACGCAGTATTTT. Translating gives CASSFVGSTDTQYF.

This clonotype is deemed medium-sized. The chain uses TRBV27 and TRBJ2-1; 7 nucleotides match TRBD2. Near its end, the DNA agrees better with TRBJ2-7, so the J call may be wrong. Germline lookup yields CDR1 MNHEY and CDR2 SMNVEV (reference sequence). This CDR3 is 14 amino acids long. For the CDR3, the DNA is TGTGCCAGCAGTTTCACTAGCGCGTCCTACGAGCAGTACTTC. It encodes CASSFTSASYEQYF.

This chain uses TRBV6-8 with TRBJ1-5; D is unresolved. Trimming shortened V by 7 bases and J by 0 bases, and 7 bases separated the two germline ends. This CDR3 is built from 13 residues. The V gene's germline CDR1 is MNHGY and CDR2 SAAAGT. CDR3 coding DNA: TGTGCCAGCAACCTTAATAGCAATCAGCCCCAGCATTTT. This gives the protein CASNLNSNQPQHF.

The rearrangement joins TRBV6-2 or TRBV6-3 to TRBJ2-1; 10 bases fit TRBD1. The CDR3 length is 15 residues. The junction had 9 bases not matched to a gene; V was cut back by 6 bases and J by 7 bases. The germline gives CDR1 MNHEY, CDR2 SVGEGT. The CDR3, as DNA: TGTGCCAGCAGAAAGGGACAGGGGCTTGGGAATGAGCAGTTCTTC. This sequence encodes CASRKGQGLGNEQFF.

The chain has TRBV7-2 and TRBJ2-2; TRBD2 aligns across 9 bases. V trimming: 3 bases; J trimming: 1 base; junction bases outside the gene matches: 6. This CDR3 comprises 17 residues. Germline V gene sequence: CDR1 SGHTA, CDR2 FQGNSA. CDR3 bases: TGTGCCAGCAGCTTGGCGCTAGCGGGACTGAACACCGGGGAGCTGTTTTTT. Amino acid sequence: CASSLALAGLNTGELFF.

V usage is TRBV6-5 and J usage is TRBJ2-5, with 11 bases identical to TRBD2. Near its end, the DNA agrees better with TRBJ2-1, so the J call may be wrong. The V gene's germline CDR1 is MNHEY and CDR2 SVGAGI. The length of the CDR3 is 15 residues. CDR3 sequence: CASSYSSGRANEQFF. The CDR3 DNA follows: TGTGCCAGCAGTTACTCTAGCGGGAGGGCCAATGAGCAGTTCTTC.

This clonotype was seen a few times. The chain carries TRBV11-2 and TRBJ2-7; maybe TRBD2 (5 bases). The V end lost 3 bases, the J end lost 3 bases, and 12 bases lay between the germline ends. The germline V gene encodes CDR1 SGHAT and CDR2 FQNNGV. The CDR3 has 14 residues. In DNA, the CDR3 is TGTGCCAGCAGCTTGGGCTCGGGGTTCTACGAGCAGTACTTC. Translating gives CASSLGSGFYEQYF.

A remark on this clonotype: A much larger clone sits a single nucleotide away, making a read error possible. The CDR3 DNA follows: TGTGCCAGCAGCCCCCAGCAGGGGGGCACAGATACGCAGTATTTT. Translating it yields CASSPQQGGTDTQYF. The genes are TRBV6-1 and TRBJ2-3, with 7 bases matching TRBD1. The V gene's germline CDR1 is MNHNS and CDR2 SASEGT. This CDR3 has 15 residues. V shed 6 bases, J shed 1 base, and the junction held 7 bases outside the gene matches.

By sample fraction, this clonotype is large (0.1 to 1%). The V call is TRBV7-2, the J call TRBJ2-3; TRBD2 is a possible D gene (5 bases). Trimming cost V 1 base and J 1 base, with 9 bases left between them. CDR1 and CDR2 from the germline V gene are SGHTA and FQGNSA. The CDR3 has 15 amino acids. In DNA form, the CDR3 reads TGTGCCAGCAGCTTAGACAGCGGAGGCACAGATACGCAGTATTTT. Translating it yields CASSLDSGGTDTQYF.

In this sample, this clonotype turned up a few times. V and J are TRBV7-6 and TRBJ1-4; no clear D gene. Trimming cost V 8 bases and J 4 bases, with 14 bases left between them. The CDR3 length is 14 residues. The germline gives CDR1 SGHVS, CDR2 FNYEAQ. This chain's CDR3 is CASGRSALNEKLFF. The CDR3 DNA sequence: TGTGCCAGCGGCAGATCAGCGCTTAATGAAAAACTGTTTTTT.